The 5 T cell receptor beta chains reported below all come from one sample, sequenced in a study of T cell responses to AZD1222 COVID-19 vaccine. The method was immunoSEQ multiplex PCR; TCRdb's version includes in-frame clones alone and lacks a portion of them. The data contain 100,000 to 150,000 clones, around 92% of them seen just once; the ten biggest clones take up approximately 1.5%. The sequencing used peripheral blood, collected on day 0 of AZD1222 vaccination. Source of these receptors: an adult in good health.

DNA for the CDR3: TGTGCCAGCAGCCAAGACTACTATGGCTACACCTTC. It specifies CASSQDYYGYTF. The chain joins TRBV3-1 (or the pseudogene TRBV3-2) to TRBJ1-2; D gene ambiguous. Germline lookup yields CDR1 LGHDT and CDR2 YNNKEL (reference sequence). The CDR3 extends over 12 amino acids. V was pared by 0 bases and J by 3 bases, with 2 bases between.

The chain is built from TRBV6-6 and TRBJ2-7, with D maybe TRBD1 (6 bases). CDR3 length: 13 amino acids. The V gene lost 6 bases and the J gene lost 5 bases, with 14 bases spanning the gap. Germline-derived CDR1 and CDR2 are MNHNY and SVGAGI (reference sequence). The CDR3 loop reads CASSPGTKDEQYF. In DNA form, the CDR3 reads TGTGCCAGCAGCCCCGGGACAAAAGACGAGCAGTACTTC.

V and J are TRBV3-1 (or the pseudogene TRBV3-2) and TRBJ2-7; TRBD2 is a possible D gene (6 bases). CDR3 length: 14 residues. Trimming pared 1 base from V and 0 bases from J, leaving 7 bases between. Germline-derived CDR1 and CDR2 are LGHDT and YNNKEL (reference sequence). CDR3 sequence: CASSQGGVSYEQYF. CDR3 nucleotides: TGTGCCAGCAGCCAAGGCGGGGTCTCCTACGAGCAGTACTTC.

The gene calls are TRBV3-1 (or the pseudogene TRBV3-2) and TRBJ1-1, with TRBD1 identical over 8 bases. V lost 3 bases and J lost 5; bases outside the gene matches: 11. Germline assignment: CDR1 LGHDT and CDR2 YNNKEL (reference sequence). This CDR3 region has 16 residues. CDR3 protein: CASSQGDRSMTTEAFF. The CDR3 DNA reads TGTGCCAGCAGCCAGGGGGACAGGTCCATGACTACTGAAGCTTTCTTT.

V is TRBV10-3 and J is TRBJ1-5; D unclear. V lost 6 bases, J lost 1 base, and 10 bases lay in between. CDR1 is ENHRY and CDR2 is SYGVKD in the germline V gene. The CDR3 length is 14 residues. The CDR3 DNA follows: TGTGCCATCAGGGAGATAGGGAGCAATCAGCCCCAGCATTTT. Protein sequence: CAIREIGSNQPQHF.